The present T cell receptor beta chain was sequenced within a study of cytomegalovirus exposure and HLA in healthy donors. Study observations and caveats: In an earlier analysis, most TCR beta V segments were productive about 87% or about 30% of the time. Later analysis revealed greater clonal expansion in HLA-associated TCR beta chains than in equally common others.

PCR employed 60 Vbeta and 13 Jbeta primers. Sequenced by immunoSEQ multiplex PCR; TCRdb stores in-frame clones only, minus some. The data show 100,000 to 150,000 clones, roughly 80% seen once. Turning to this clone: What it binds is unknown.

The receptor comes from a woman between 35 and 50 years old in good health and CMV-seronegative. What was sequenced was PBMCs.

CDR3 sequence (DNA): TGCGCCAGCAGCTTGCAGGGGACAGGGGACGTGGAGACCCAGTACTTC. Translated: CASSLQGTGDVETQYF. V gene TRBV5-1 combines with J gene TRBJ2-5; 10 bases align to TRBD1. With V trimmed by 1 base and J by 5 bases, 8 bases remained unmatched. The CDR3 is 16 residues long. Germline-derived CDR1 and CDR2 are SGHRS and YFSETQ.